This entry lists 8 T cell receptor beta chains sequenced from one sample in a study of blood T cell repertoires in COVID-19. The assay was immunoSEQ multiplex PCR, and TCRdb's table has in-frame clones only and misses some. Of about 55,000 clones in the sample, approximately 90% were seen once. Sequencing was carried out using peripheral blood. These receptor sequences come from a human donor with active COVID-19. The donor label of this sample is uncertain.

The chain carries TRBV9 and TRBJ2-2; D gene unclear. The V and J ends lost 0 bases and 4 bases respectively, with 13 bases between them. The CDR3 runs to 16 residues. Germline-derived CDR1 and CDR2 are SGDLS and YYNGEE. CDR3 loop: CASSVGRFSGTGELFF. DNA of the CDR3: TGTGCCAGCAGCGTAGGAAGGTTTTCGGGCACCGGGGAGCTGTTTTTT.

This clone showed up just once. CDR3 bases: TGCGCCAGCCGGAGAGCTAAAAACATTCAGTACTTC. As protein: CASRRAKNIQYF. The rearrangement uses TRBV23-1 and TRBJ2-4; D gene unclear. TRBV23-1 belongs to the ORF category, with a function that is uncertain. This CDR3 has 12 residues. V gave up 8 bases and J gave up 4 bases, with 9 bases separating them.

V and J are TRBV11-1 and TRBJ1-1; D remains unclear. Trimming left V 2 bases short and J 0 bases short, with 4 bases between. CDR3 size: 13 residues. Per germline, CDR1 SGHAT and CDR2 FQDESV (reference sequence). The DNA for the CDR3 is TGTGCCAGCAGCTTATCCATGAACACTGAAGCTTTCTTT. Translating it yields CASSLSMNTEAFF.

This clone was seen a single time. The chain is built from TRBV6-5 and TRBJ2-3, with D perhaps TRBD1 (6 bases). The CDR3 runs to 16 residues. CDR1 MNHEY and CDR2 SVGAGI come from the germline V gene. Trimming stripped 0 bases from V and 3 bases from J, with 13 bases between. Here the CDR3 reads CASSYSSDRSTDTQYF. Written as DNA, the CDR3 is TGTGCCAGCAGTTACTCCAGCGACAGGTCAACAGATACGCAGTATTTT.

The chain uses TRBV2 and TRBJ2-7; D might be TRBD1 (5 bases). Looked up from germline, CDR1 is SNHLY and CDR2 is FYNNEI. The V end lost 11 bases, the J end lost 1 base, and 12 bases lay between the germline ends. This CDR3 is built from 12 residues. The CDR3 bases are TGTGCCGGGGCCATCGGGTCCTACGAGCAGTACTTC. Its protein product is CAGAIGSYEQYF.

This chain joins TRBV28 and TRBJ2-7, with TRBD1 as a possible D gene (5 bases). The CDR3 loop spans 14 amino acids. Germline values: CDR1 MDHEN, CDR2 SYDVKM. Trimming removed 5 bases at V and 2 bases at J, with 13 bases between. This chain's CDR3 is CASSRTFPTYEQYF. CDR3 in DNA: TGTGCCAGCAGTCGGACATTTCCTACCTACGAGCAGTACTTC.

J is TRBJ2-1 and V is TRBV28; 14 positions agree with TRBD2. This CDR3 has 16 amino acids. The germline gives CDR1 MDHEN, CDR2 SYDVKM. V lost 4 bases, J lost 3 bases, and 2 bases stayed unmatched. The CDR3: CASSWGTSGSYNEQFF. For the CDR3, the DNA is TGTGCCAGCAGTTGGGGGACTAGCGGGAGCTACAATGAGCAGTTCTTC.

This sequence joins TRBV27 and TRBJ1-2, with D unresolved. The germline V gene has CDR1 MNHEY and CDR2 SMNVEV (reference sequence). With 5 bases removed from V and 8 bases from J, the gap between germline ends came to 15 bases. CDR3 length: 13 amino acids. The CDR3 bases are TGTGCCAGCAGTCCCCACGAGGTCGGCGGCTACACCTTC. This gives the protein CASSPHEVGGYTF.